The clone carrying this TCR beta chain was counted at least ten times. Antigen unknown. The sample is drawn from a study of cytomegalovirus exposure and HLA in healthy donors. General observations from the study: A later analysis, which compared TCR beta chains of equal frequency, found the HLA-associated ones more clonally expanded.

The germline V gene encodes CDR1 MNHNS and CDR2 SASEGT. The V end was cut by 2 bases, the J end by 9 bases, with 11 bases between. The CDR3 is 13 residues long. PCR involved 60 Vbeta and 13 Jbeta primers. The table came from immunoSEQ multiplex PCR; TCRdb's copy has only in-frame clones and leaves some out. Among 65,000 to 80,000 clones listed, roughly 72% were seen once. Sequenced sample: PBMCs. The rearrangement links TRBV6-1 to TRBJ1-5; no definite D call. The TCR sequence derives from a man aged 40-50 years in good health and CMV-seropositive. The CDR3 is CASSEKADRPQHF. In DNA, the CDR3 is TGTGCCAGCAGTGAAAAGGCGGATAGGCCCCAGCATTTT.